This entry lists 11 T cell receptor beta chains sequenced from one sample in a study of blood T cell repertoires in COVID-19. Sequencing was performed with immunoSEQ multiplex PCR; in TCRdb, only in-frame clones are kept and a portion is missing. The sample consists of about 100,000 clones, 65% to 90% of them appearing once. Sequencing input: PBMCs or T cells enriched from blood (not recorded which). All receptors come from a woman aged 45 to 65 who had recovered from COVID-19.

This clone has just one count. The V and J genes are TRBV9 and TRBJ2-1, with 8 bases that match TRBD2. The CDR3 extends over 16 amino acids. Germline CDR1 is SGDLS and CDR2 is YYNGEE. J lost 2 bases, V lost 0 bases, and 4 bases had no gene match. CDR3 in amino acids: CASSVAGGFPYNEQFF. In nucleotides, the CDR3 is TGTGCCAGCAGCGTAGCGGGAGGGTTTCCCTACAATGAGCAGTTCTTC.

V and J are TRBV27 and TRBJ1-1, with a tentative D call TRBD1 (5 bases). This CDR3 region has 15 residues. Trimming cost V 5 bases and J 1 base, with 14 bases left between them. Germline-derived CDR1 and CDR2 are MNHEY and SMNVEV (reference sequence). CDR3 nucleotides: TGTGCCAGCAGTAATCTGGGGCTGGGGAACACTGAAGCTTTCTTT. It is translated as CASSNLGLGNTEAFF.

The J gene is TRBJ2-2, the V gene TRBV24-1; possibly TRBD1 for D (6 bases). This CDR3 is 14 amino acids long. The V gene lost 4 bases and the J gene lost 8 bases, with 13 bases spanning the gap. The germline V gene encodes CDR1 KGHDR and CDR2 SFDVKD. CDR3 protein: CATSDTRGSGELFF. Here the CDR3 DNA reads TGTGCCACCAGTGACACCAGGGGTTCGGGGGAGCTGTTTTTT.

CDR3 residues: CATSDISGRFGNEQFF. CDR3 sequence (DNA): TGTGCCACCAGTGATATTAGCGGGAGGTTCGGGAATGAGCAGTTCTTC. The chain combines TRBV24-1 with TRBJ2-1; 10 bases agree with TRBD2. V lost 3 bases, J lost 7 bases, and 8 bases stayed unmatched. Germline lookup yields CDR1 KGHDR and CDR2 SFDVKD. The CDR3 is 16 amino acids.

This chain joins TRBV7-6 and TRBJ2-7, with TRBD2 matching 7 bases. CDR1 SGHVS and CDR2 FNYEAQ come from the germline V gene. With 0 bases clipped from V and 4 bases from J, the junction kept 9 bases outside the gene matches. The CDR3 consists of 16 residues. The CDR3 bases are TGTGCCAGCAGCTTAGCCAGAGGACTAGTAGGTTACGAGCAGTACTTC. It translates to CASSLARGLVGYEQYF.

This chain connects TRBV5-1 to TRBJ2-3; perhaps TRBD2 as D (6 bases). Trimming took 0 bases from V and 4 from J, leaving 12 bases between them. The CDR3 has 15 residues. Germline assignment: CDR1 SGHRS and CDR2 YFSETQ. The CDR3 nucleotides read TGCGCCAGCAGCTTGGCGGCGGGAAAGGCAGATACGCAGTATTTT. It encodes CASSLAAGKADTQYF.

This chain connects TRBV5-1 to TRBJ1-1; 10 bases fit TRBD1. CDR3 size: 15 residues. The V gene end was trimmed by 2 bases and the J gene end by 4 bases; junction bases not matched to a gene: 5. Looked up from germline, CDR1 is SGHRS and CDR2 is YFSETQ. The CDR3, as DNA: TGCGCCAGCAGCTTTGGGACAGGGGTTGGCACTGAAGCTTTCTTT. It translates to CASSFGTGVGTEAFF.

The chain employs TRBV28 and TRBJ1-2, with D perhaps matching TRBD1 (6 bases). CDR3 size: 13 residues. Per germline, CDR1 MDHEN and CDR2 SYDVKM. V lost 4 bases and J 7 bases, leaving 13 bases between the germline ends. CDR3 loop: CASSSATGIGYTF. In DNA form, the CDR3 reads TGTGCCAGCAGTTCCGCGACAGGTATTGGCTACACCTTC.

V gene TRBV27 combines with J gene TRBJ1-2; tentative D call: TRBD1 (5 bases). V lost 6 bases and J lost 4, with 18 bases in between. The CDR3 length is 15 residues. Germline V gives CDR1 MNHEY, CDR2 SMNVEV (reference sequence). The DNA for the CDR3 is TGTGCCAGCAGCCCCGGGGGGGGTCCTGTCTATGGCTACACCTTC. Amino acid sequence: CASSPGGGPVYGYTF.

V is TRBV10-1 and J is TRBJ2-1, with 8 bases aligning to TRBD1. Trimming took 4 bases from V and 5 from J; bases not matched to a gene: 4. Germline assignment: CDR1 WNHNN and CDR2 SYGVQD (reference sequence). This CDR3 has 14 residues. CDR3 amino acids: CASSGGDRNNEQFF. For the CDR3, the DNA is TGCGCCAGCAGTGGGGGGGACAGGAACAATGAGCAGTTCTTC.

The chain has TRBV6-5 and TRBJ2-3, with 7 nucleotides matching TRBD2. The CDR3 runs 12 residues. J was trimmed by 3 bases and V by 8 bases; bases with no gene match: 2. Germline lookup yields CDR1 MNHEY and CDR2 SVGAGI. This chain's CDR3 is CASGGGTDTQYF. The CDR3 DNA sequence: TGTGCCAGCGGGGGGGGGACAGATACGCAGTATTTT.